Described below is a single TCR beta chain sequence and its context. Its antigen remains unidentified. Per-base quality was not reported, and no clone a single base away is much larger than it. This record comes from a study of blood T cells in healthy people across ages (dated by TCRdb to between 2015 and 2017). For the wider study: In model experiments, template switching captured about one uniquely barcoded TCR beta cDNA molecule for every two T cells. The study measured age-related changes in TCR beta repertoire diversity using deep sequencing normalized with unique cDNA molecular identifiers. The donors were divided into four age groups: young (average around 16 years), middle-aged (almost 40), aged (approximately 59) and long-lived (82). To avoid experimental bias, donors of different ages were spread randomly across the sequencing lanes. Using the same blood draw, the study looked at two additional independent replicas of 1 million unique cDNA reads for two donors, one aged 18 to 29 and the other aged 80 or older. Paper-wide results and their limitations: A strong correlation was found between observed TCR beta diversity and the percentage of naive T cells measured by flow cytometry. Estimates of total diversity based on one million sequenced T cells were considered lower bounds and underestimates. Compared with the aged group, the long-lived group had more naive CD4+ T cells, fewer expanded clones and increased TCR diversity, a pattern suggesting age selection. As age increased, observed TCR beta diversity per million T cells dropped in a roughly linear way, and a significant reduction was already evident by age about 40. Conclusive comparison of naive and antigen-experienced compartments was prevented by the profiling of bulk unsorted PBMCs. Because donor CMV infection status was unknown, age-related changes in expanded clonotypes were potentially confounded.

Systemically healthy Caucasian individuals from Russia, some 38 in total and aged about 6 to 95 years, were included as donors. Around 10 milliliters of peripheral blood were collected from each donor into EDTA-treated Vacutainer tubes. Ficoll-Paque density-gradient centrifugation was used to isolate PBMCs, with at least 6.5 million obtained per sample. Trizol reagent was used to extract total RNA from PBMCs, with at least 5.5 micrograms per sample. Naive CD45RAhigh/CD27high T cell percentages were measured by flow cytometry on a PBMC aliquot from every donor. The method was 5' RACE. TCRdb lists the instrument as Illumina HiSeq 2500. The second PCR ran for roughly 7 to 11 cycles and used a J-beta primer mix along with a sample-barcoded 5' primer. A template-switch 5' adaptor carrying 12 random nucleotides introduced a unique molecular identifier onto each TCR beta cDNA molecule. Each sample yielded at least 2.5 million CDR3-containing paired-end reads. First-strand cDNA synthesis was performed from all RNA using the Mint cDNA synthesis kit, with priming by a TRBC-specific oligonucleotide. After uracil-DNA glycosylase treatment, a first 18-cycle PCR used universal primers M1SS and BC2_uni_R on all cDNA. Turning to the authors' computational methods: For normalization, 1 million high-quality reads were randomly selected from each sample, with every read carrying a distinct molecular identifier. Reads sharing molecular identifiers were discarded rather than binned into consensus sequences. CDR3 identification, clonotype clustering and error correction used MiTCR with a Q25 quality threshold and the strictest error-elimination algorithm. A nonparametric unseen species model with Euler transformation was used to estimate a lower bound on total TCR beta diversity. TCRdb reprocessed the public reads (quality trimming at Q25 with fastp, clone calling with MiXCR) and kept in-frame beta chains. Here each entry gathers all rows of one CDR3 protein and keeps the most common genes and DNA. The V and J calls and clone size are TCRdb's, not the authors'. This sample holds 1.4 million or so distinct CDR3 sequences; approximately 39% were observed only once. The top ten clones comprise about 3.8% of the sample.

The sequenced sample consisted of blood. The clonotype comes from a woman younger than 35 in good health.

The CDR3 region reads CASRDKWEAFF. In nucleotide form, the sequence is TGTGCCAGCAGAGACAAGTGGGAAGCTTTCTTT. Rearrangement joined TRBV6-2 or TRBV6-3 to TRBJ1-1, with the D gene too uncertain to name. V was cut back by 6 bases and J by 8 bases, leaving a gap of 10 bases between them. CDR1 and CDR2, per the germline V gene, are MNHEY and SVGEGT. The CDR3 covers 11 residues, taking in both the cysteine and the phenylalanine. CDR3 DNA only is kept here, 33 bases in frame from base 1.